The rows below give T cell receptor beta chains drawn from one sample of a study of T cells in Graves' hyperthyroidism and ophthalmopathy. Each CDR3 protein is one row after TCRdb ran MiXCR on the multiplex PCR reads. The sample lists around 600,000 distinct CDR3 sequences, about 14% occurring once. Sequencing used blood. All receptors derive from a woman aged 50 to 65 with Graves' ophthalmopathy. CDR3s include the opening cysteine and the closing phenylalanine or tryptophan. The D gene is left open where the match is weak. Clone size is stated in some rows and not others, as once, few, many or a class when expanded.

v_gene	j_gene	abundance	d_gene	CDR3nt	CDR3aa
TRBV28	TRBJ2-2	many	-	TGTGCCAGCAGTCGACTAGATGTGGGGGAGCTGTTTTTT	CASSRLDVGELFF
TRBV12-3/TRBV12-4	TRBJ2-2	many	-	TGTGCCAGCAACCCTACAGCGGGGAACACCGGGGAGCTGTTTTTT	CASNPTAGNTGELFF
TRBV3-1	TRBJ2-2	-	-	TGTGCCAGCAGCCAAGATTTCATGAGTGGGGGAACGGTCGCCGGGGAGCTGTTTTTT	CASSQDFMSGGTVAGELFF
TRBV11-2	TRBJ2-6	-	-	TGTGCCAGCAGCCGAGTAGGGGCTGGGGCCAACGTCCTGACTTTC	CASSRVGAGANVLTF
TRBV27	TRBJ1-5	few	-	TGTGCCAGCAGTTTCGGGGCTAATCAGCCCCAGCATTTT	CASSFGANQPQHF
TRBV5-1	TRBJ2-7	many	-	TGCGCCAGCAGCGTACGGGAGAGCTCCTACGAGCAGTACTTC	CASSVRESSYEQYF
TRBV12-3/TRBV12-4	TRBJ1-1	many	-	TGTGCCAGCAGTTTTGCCTTTGGGACTGAAGCTTTCTTT	CASSFAFGTEAFF
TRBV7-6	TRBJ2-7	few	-	TGTGCCAGCAGCTTGGGGGCGGGAGAGGCCTACGAGCAGTACTTC	CASSLGAGEAYEQYF
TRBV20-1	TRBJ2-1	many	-	TGCAGTGCTAGTGGCAGGGGGATTCGCGGGAGCACAGACAATGAGCAGTTCTTC	CSASGRGIRGSTDNEQFF
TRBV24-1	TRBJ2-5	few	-	TGTGCCACCAGTGATCCCGGGGAAGGGGACCCCGGGTGGACCCAGTACTTC	CATSDPGEGDPGWTQYF
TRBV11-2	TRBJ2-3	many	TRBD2	TGTGCCAGCAGCTCAGGGACTAGCGGGAGTTTCGGGACAGATACGCAGTATTTT	CASSSGTSGSFGTDTQYF
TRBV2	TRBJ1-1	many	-	TGTGCCAGCAACTCTGAAGCTTTCTTT	CASNSEAFF
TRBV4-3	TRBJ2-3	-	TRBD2	TGCGCCAGCAGCCACGGAACTAGCGGCTACACAGATACGCAGTATTTT	CASSHGTSGYTDTQYF
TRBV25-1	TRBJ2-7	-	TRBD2	TGTGCCAGCAGTGATCCAACTAGCGCCAATTCCTACGAGCAGTACTTC	CASSDPTSANSYEQYF
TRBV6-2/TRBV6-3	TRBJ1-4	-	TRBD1	TGTGCCAGCAGGGGGGGACAGGGTCCATTTCTCAATGAAAAACTGTTTTTT	CASRGGQGPFLNEKLFF
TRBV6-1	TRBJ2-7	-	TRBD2	TGTGCCAGCAGAAACAACCTAGCGGGAAAATACGAGCAGTACTTC	CASRNNLAGKYEQYF
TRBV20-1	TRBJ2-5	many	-	TGCAGTGCTAGAGAAGGGAAGCACCAAGAGACCCAGTACTTC	CSAREGKHQETQYF
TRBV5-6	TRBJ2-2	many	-	TGTGCCAGCAGCCCCCGGACGAACCTAGACACCGGGGAGCTGTTTTTT	CASSPRTNLDTGELFF
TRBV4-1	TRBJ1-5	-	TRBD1	TGCGCCAGCAGCCAAGGGGACAGAGGGGGTCAGCCCCAGCATTTT	CASSQGDRGGQPQHF
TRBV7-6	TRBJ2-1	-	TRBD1	TGTGCCAGCAGCTTGATCCAGGGGGCGCGTAATGAGCAGTTCTTC	CASSLIQGARNEQFF
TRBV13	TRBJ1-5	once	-	TGTGCCAGCAGCTTGACAGCGGGGGGATATAGCAATCAGCCCCAGCATTTT	CASSLTAGGYSNQPQHF
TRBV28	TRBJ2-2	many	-	TGTGCCAGCAGGACATACGATACAGGGAGCGGCGGGGAGCTGTTTTTT	CASRTYDTGSGGELFF
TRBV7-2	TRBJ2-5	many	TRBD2	TGTGCCAGCAGCTTACGGGCCTCGGGGGGAGAGACCCAGTACTTC	CASSLRASGGETQYF
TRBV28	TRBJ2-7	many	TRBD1	TGTGCCAGCAGTTCGCCCGGGACAGGGATCGAGCAGTACTTC	CASSSPGTGIEQYF
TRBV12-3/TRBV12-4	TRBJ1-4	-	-	TGTGCCAGCAGTCCGCGGGGCCTTAATGAAAAACTGTTTTTT	CASSPRGLNEKLFF
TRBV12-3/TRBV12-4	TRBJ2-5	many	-	TGTGCCAGCAGTTCAAAGACGGGGGAGGAGACCCAGTACTTC	CASSSKTGEETQYF
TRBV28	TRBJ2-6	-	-	TGTGCCAGCAGTTCACCCGGACTGGCTCGTACGGCCAACGTCCTGACTTTC	CASSSPGLARTANVLTF
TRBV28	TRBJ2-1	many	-	TGTGCCAGCAGCCCTACAAGGGATCCCCGTCTTGAGCAGTTCTTC	CASSPTRDPRLEQFF
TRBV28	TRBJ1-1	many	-	TGTGCCAGCAGTTTATTTGGAGGGGAGAACACTGAAGCTTTCTTT	CASSLFGGENTEAFF
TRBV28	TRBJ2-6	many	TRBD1	TGTGCCAGCAGTCCGTGGACAGGGAAGGTGACAAGCTCTGGGGCCAACGTCCTGACTTTC	CASSPWTGKVTSSGANVLTF
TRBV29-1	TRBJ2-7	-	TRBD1	TGCAGCGTTGGGTGGGACAGGGGCCCCTACAATGAGCAGTACTTC	CSVGWDRGPYNEQYF
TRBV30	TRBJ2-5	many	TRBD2	TGTGCCTGGGGGACTAGGGATTTTGGAGAGACCCAGTACTTC	CAWGTRDFGETQYF
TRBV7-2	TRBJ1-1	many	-	TGTGCCAGCAGCTCCCCTCAGGGCCCCAGGACTACTGAAGCTTTCTTT	CASSSPQGPRTTEAFF
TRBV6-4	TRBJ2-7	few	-	TGTGCCAGCAGTGACTCCTCAGGAGGATACTACGAGCAGTACTTC	CASSDSSGGYYEQYF
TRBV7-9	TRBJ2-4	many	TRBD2	TGTGCCAGCAGCCCGGGGGGAGCTCCGGGGGCCAAAAACATTCAGTACTTC	CASSPGGAPGAKNIQYF
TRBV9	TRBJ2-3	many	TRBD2	TGTGCCAGCAGCGTAGTGAGCGGGGCAGGCACAGATACGCAGTATTTT	CASSVVSGAGTDTQYF
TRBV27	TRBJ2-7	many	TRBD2	TGTGCCAGCAGTTTAACTAGCGTCCCGCCCTACGAGCAGTACTTC	CASSLTSVPPYEQYF
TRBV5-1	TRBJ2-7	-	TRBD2	TGCGCCAGCAGCCAAGACGCCCCTACTAGCGGCACCCCTCGGAACGAGCAGTACTTC	CASSQDAPTSGTPRNEQYF
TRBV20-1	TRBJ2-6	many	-	TGCAGTGCTCCCCGCTCTGGGGCCAACGTCCTGACTTTC	CSAPRSGANVLTF
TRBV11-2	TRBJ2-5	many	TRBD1	TGTGCCAGCAGCTTTGAACAGGGGACGGGGGAGACCCAGTACTTC	CASSFEQGTGETQYF
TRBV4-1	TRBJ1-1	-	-	TGCGCCAGCAGCCAAGTCGGGCAGGGGAGTTTGTACACTGAAGCTTTCTTT	CASSQVGQGSLYTEAFF
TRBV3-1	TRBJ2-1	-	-	TGTGCCAGCAGCCAATATCAACGAGCTAGAAATGAGCAGTTCTTC	CASSQYQRARNEQFF
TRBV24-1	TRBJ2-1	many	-	TGTGCCACCAGTGAGAACGGACAGTCCTACAATGAGCAGTTCTTC	CATSENGQSYNEQFF
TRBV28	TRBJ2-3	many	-	TGTGCCAGCAGTTTTGGGGCAGCCCGCACAGATACGCAGTATTTT	CASSFGAARTDTQYF
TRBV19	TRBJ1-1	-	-	TGTGCCAGTCCCAATCGAGCGGGTGAAGCTTTCTTT	CASPNRAGEAFF
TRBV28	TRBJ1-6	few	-	TGTGCCAGCAGTTTTCAGGGAGTGAATTCACCCCTCCACTTT	CASSFQGVNSPLHF
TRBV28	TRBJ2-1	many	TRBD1	TGTGCCAGCAGTGGCGGGACAGGGTGGTACAATGAGCAGTTCTTC	CASSGGTGWYNEQFF
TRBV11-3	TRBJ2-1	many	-	TGTGCCAGCAGTGAGGTCGTCGACAATGAGCAGTTCTTC	CASSEVVDNEQFF
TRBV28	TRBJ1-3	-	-	TGTGCCAGCAGTCTCGGGGGGGACCGCAACTCTGGAAACACCATATATTTT	CASSLGGDRNSGNTIYF
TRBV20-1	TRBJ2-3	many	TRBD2	TGCAGTGCTAGATCCGGGACTAGCGGCCACACAGATACGCAGTATTTT	CSARSGTSGHTDTQYF
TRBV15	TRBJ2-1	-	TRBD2	TGTGCCACCAATGGGGCTAGCGGGAGCCTGGGAAATGAGCAGTTCTTC	CATNGASGSLGNEQFF